Following are 3 T cell receptor beta chains from one sample sequenced in a study of blood T cell repertoires in COVID-19. The repertoire was sequenced with immunoSEQ multiplex PCR; TCRdb's copy has only in-frame clones and lacks some. In the table there are 60,000 to 85,000 clones, 84% of which are singletons. The sample was peripheral blood. These receptors were collected from an older man with acute or convalescent COVID-19.

The genes are TRBV6-5 and TRBJ1-4, with 7 positions matching TRBD1. V lost 6 bases to trimming and J lost 7 bases; unmatched junction nucleotides: 8. Germline loops: CDR1 MNHEY, CDR2 SVGAGI. This CDR3 is 14 amino acids long. CDR3 nucleotides: TGTGCCAGCAGACTTGACAGGGTCGTTGAAAAACTGTTTTTT. Amino acids: CASRLDRVVEKLFF.

The rearrangement joins TRBV6-4 to TRBJ2-2, with a weak D call TRBD1 (5 bases). This CDR3 contains 15 residues. V lost 4 bases and J lost 2, with 11 bases in between. Germline V lookup: CDR1 MRHNA, CDR2 SNTAGT. This chain's CDR3 is CASSAQTANTGELFF. The CDR3 DNA reads TGTGCCAGCAGTGCCCAGACAGCTAACACCGGGGAGCTGTTTTTT.

The rearrangement uses TRBV28 and TRBJ2-7, with 11 bases identical to TRBD1. Germline CDR1 is MDHEN and CDR2 is SYDVKM. The CDR3 spans 15 residues. J gave up 3 bases and V 5 bases, and 6 bases lay outside the gene matches. The CDR3 DNA sequence: TGTGCCAGCAGTGGGCCTGGGACAGGGGGCTACGAGCAGTACTTC. It codes for CASSGPGTGGYEQYF.